This note documents a single T cell receptor beta chain sequence. Its target is unknown. The CDR3 extends over 14 amino acids. The V end was cut by 4 bases, the J end by 1 base, with 10 bases between. In germline, CDR1 is LGHNA, CDR2 YNFKEQ. Produced via immunoSEQ multiplex PCR; TCRdb's table is partial and in-frame only. The sample yields some 43,000 clones, 92% seen once. The data originate from a study of tissue T cells after allogeneic stem cell transplantation. Notes on the study in general: Only a limited share of tissue TCRs appeared in blood or spleen.

The chain has TRBV4-2 and TRBJ1-2; a possible D gene is TRBD1 (6 bases). This TCR derives from a woman aged 35 to 70 who later had graft-versus-host disease after an allogeneic stem cell transplant. The source was blood, collected before transplantation. CDR3 loop: CASSPQGINYGYTF. The DNA of the CDR3 is TGTGCCAGCAGCCCCCAGGGGATTAACTATGGCTACACCTTC.